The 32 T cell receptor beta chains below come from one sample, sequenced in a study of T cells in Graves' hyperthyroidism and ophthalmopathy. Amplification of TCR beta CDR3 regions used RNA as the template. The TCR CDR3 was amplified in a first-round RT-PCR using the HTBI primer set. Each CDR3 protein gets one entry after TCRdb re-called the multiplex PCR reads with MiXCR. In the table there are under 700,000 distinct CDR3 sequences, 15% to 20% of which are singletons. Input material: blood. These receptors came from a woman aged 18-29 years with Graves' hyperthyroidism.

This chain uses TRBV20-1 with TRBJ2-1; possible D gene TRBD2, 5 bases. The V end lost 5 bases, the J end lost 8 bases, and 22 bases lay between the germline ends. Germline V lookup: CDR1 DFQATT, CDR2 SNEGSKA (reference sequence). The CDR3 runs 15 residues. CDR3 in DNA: TGCAGTGCTCTGGACTCACTACACCCTACAGATGAGCAGTTCTTC. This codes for CSALDSLHPTDEQFF.

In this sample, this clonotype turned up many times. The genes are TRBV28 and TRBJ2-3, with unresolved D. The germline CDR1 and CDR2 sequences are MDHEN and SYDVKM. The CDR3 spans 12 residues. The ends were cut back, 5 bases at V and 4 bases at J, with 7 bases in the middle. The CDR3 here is CASSKTPDTQYF. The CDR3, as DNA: TGTGCCAGCAGTAAGACTCCAGATACGCAGTATTTT.

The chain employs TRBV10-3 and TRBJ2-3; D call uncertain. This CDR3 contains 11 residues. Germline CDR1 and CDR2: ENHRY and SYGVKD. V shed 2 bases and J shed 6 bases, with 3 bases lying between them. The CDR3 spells CAISEDDTQYF. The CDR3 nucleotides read TGTGCCATCAGTGAGGATGATACGCAGTATTTT.

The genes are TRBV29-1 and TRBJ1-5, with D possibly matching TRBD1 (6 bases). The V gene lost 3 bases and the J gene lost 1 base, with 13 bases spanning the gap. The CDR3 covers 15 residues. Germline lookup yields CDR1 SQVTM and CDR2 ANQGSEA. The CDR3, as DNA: TGCAGCGTTGATTTGGGGGCTGGGAGCAATCAGCCCCAGCATTTT. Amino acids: CSVDLGAGSNQPQHF.

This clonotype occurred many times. In nucleotides, the CDR3 is TGTGCCATCAGTGACGGGGGAGGGCAGGAGCAGTACTTC. It translates to CAISDGGGQEQYF. This rearrangement joins TRBV10-3 to TRBJ2-7, with TRBD2 identical over 7 bases. Per germline, CDR1 ENHRY and CDR2 SYGVKD. Trimming cost V 3 bases and J 7 bases; bases outside gene matches: 6. The CDR3 sequence is 13 residues long.

The CDR3 DNA follows: TGTGCCAGCAGCCGCCGTGCAGGGGGCGGCCAGCCCCAGCATTTT. It encodes CASSRRAGGGQPQHF. The chain is built from TRBV4-2 and TRBJ1-5; 8 nucleotides align to TRBD1. Germline trimming cut 4 bases from V and 7 bases from J; bases unmatched to any gene: 9. CDR3 length: 15 amino acids. Germline V gene sequence: CDR1 LGHNA, CDR2 YNFKEQ.

This chain's CDR3 is CASSPPGAYYDEQFF. In DNA, the CDR3 is TGTGCCAGCTCACCTCCGGGGGCGTACTATGATGAGCAGTTCTTC. The genes are TRBV18 and TRBJ2-1, with D possibly called TRBD1 or TRBD2 (6 bases each). V was pared by 3 bases and J by 8 bases, with 17 bases between. The CDR3 has 15 amino acids. Looked up from germline, CDR1 is KGHSH and CDR2 is LQKENI.

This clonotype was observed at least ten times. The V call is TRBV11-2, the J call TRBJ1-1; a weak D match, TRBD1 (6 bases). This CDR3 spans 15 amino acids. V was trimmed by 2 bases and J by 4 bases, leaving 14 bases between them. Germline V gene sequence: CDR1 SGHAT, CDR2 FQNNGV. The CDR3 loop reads CASSLRMGGATEAFF. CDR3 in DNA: TGTGCCAGCAGCTTAAGAATGGGGGGGGCCACTGAAGCTTTCTTT. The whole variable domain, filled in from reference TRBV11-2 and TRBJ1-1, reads EAGVAQSPRYKIIEKRQSVAFWCNPISGHATLYWYQQILGQGPKLLIQFQNNGVVDDSQLPKDRFSAERLKGVDSTLKIQPAKLEDSAVYLCASSLRMGGATEAFFGQGTRLTVV.

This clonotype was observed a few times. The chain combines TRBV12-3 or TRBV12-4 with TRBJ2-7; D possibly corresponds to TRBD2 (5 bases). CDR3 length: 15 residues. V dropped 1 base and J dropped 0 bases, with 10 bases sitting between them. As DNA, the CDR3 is TGTGCCAGCAGTTTAGACGGGAATCCCTCCTACGAGCAGTACTTC. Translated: CASSLDGNPSYEQYF.

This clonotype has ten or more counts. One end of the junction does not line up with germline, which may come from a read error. The CDR3 here is CASSLAQGETQYF. The CDR3 DNA reads TGTGCCAGCAGCTTAGCCCAGGGGGAGACCCAGTACTTC. The genes are TRBV5-1 and TRBJ2-5; tentative D call: TRBD1 (6 bases). CDR3 length equals 13 residues. CDR1 is SGHRS, CDR2 YFSETQ, per germline.

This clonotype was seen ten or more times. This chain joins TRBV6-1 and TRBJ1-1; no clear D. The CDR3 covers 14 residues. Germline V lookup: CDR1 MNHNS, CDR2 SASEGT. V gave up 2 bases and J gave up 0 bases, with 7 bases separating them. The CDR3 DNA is TGTGCCAGCAGTGAAATAGGGATGAACACTGAAGCTTTCTTT. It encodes CASSEIGMNTEAFF.

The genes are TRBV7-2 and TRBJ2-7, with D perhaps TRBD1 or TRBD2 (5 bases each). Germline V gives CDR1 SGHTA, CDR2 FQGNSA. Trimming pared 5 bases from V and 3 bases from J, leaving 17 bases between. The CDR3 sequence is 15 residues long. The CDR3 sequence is CASSRGGSQSYEQYF. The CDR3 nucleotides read TGTGCCAGCAGCCGTGGGGGATCACAAAGCTACGAGCAGTACTTC. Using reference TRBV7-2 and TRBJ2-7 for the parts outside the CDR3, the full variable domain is GAGVSQSPSNKVTEKGKDVELRCDPISGHTALYWYRQSLGQGLEFLIYFQGNSAPDKSGLPSDRFSAERTGGSVSTLTIQRTQQEDSAVYLCASSRGGSQSYEQYFGPGTRLTVT.

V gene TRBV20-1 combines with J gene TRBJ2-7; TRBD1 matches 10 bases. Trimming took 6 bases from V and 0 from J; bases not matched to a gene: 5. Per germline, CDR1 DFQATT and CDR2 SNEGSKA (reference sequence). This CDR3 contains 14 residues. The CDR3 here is CSALGTGASYEQYF. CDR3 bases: TGCAGTGCCCTTGGGACAGGGGCCTCCTACGAGCAGTACTTC.

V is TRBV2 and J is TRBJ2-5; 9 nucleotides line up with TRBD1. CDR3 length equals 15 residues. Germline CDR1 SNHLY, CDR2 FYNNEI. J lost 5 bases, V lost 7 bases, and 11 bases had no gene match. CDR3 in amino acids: CASKLSGTGSETQYF. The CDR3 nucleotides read TGTGCCAGCAAACTCTCCGGGACAGGGAGTGAGACCCAGTACTTC. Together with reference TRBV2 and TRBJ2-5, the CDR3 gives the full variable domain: EPEVTQTPSHQVTQMGQEVILRCVPISNHLYFYWYRQILGQKVEFLVSFYNNEISEKSEIFDDQFSVERPDGSNFTLKIRSTKLEDSAMYFCASKLSGTGSETQYFGPGTRLLVL.

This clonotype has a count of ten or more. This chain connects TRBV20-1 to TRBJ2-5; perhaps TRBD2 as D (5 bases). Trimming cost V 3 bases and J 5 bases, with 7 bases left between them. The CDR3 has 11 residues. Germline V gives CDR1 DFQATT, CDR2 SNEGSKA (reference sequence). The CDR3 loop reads CSASGEETQYF. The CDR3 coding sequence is TGCAGTGCTAGCGGGGAGGAGACCCAGTACTTC.

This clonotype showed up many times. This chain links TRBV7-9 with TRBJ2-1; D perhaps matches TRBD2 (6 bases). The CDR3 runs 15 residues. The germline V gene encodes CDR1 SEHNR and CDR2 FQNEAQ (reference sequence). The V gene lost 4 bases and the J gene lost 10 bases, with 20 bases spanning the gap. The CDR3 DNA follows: TGTGCCAGCAGCTCAGCGGGCCTACCAAGGATCGAGCAGTTCTTC. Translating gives CASSSAGLPRIEQFF.

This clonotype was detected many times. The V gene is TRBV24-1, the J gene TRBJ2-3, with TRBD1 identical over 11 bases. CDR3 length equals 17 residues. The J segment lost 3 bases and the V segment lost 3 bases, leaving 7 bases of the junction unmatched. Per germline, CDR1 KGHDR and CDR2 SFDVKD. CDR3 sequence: CATSDAGQGGLTDTQYF. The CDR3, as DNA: TGTGCCACCAGTGATGCGGGACAGGGGGGTCTGACAGATACGCAGTATTTT.

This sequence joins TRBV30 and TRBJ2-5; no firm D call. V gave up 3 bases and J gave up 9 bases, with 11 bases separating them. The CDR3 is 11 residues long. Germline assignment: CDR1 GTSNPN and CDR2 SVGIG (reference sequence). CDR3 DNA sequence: TGTGCCTGGAGGCCTTTTGATCCCCAGTACTTC. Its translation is CAWRPFDPQYF.

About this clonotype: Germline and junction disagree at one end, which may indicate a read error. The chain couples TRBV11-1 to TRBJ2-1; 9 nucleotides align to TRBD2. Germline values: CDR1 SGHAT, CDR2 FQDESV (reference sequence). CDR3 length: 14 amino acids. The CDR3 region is CASSLGLAINDQFF. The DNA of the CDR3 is TGTGCCAGCAGCCTGGGACTAGCTATCAATGATCAGTTCTTC.

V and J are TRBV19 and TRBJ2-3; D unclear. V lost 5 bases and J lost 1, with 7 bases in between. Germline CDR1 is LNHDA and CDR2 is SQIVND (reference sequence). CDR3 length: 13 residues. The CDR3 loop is CASSRLGTDTQYF. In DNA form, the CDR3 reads TGTGCCAGTAGTCGGCTGGGCACAGATACGCAGTATTTT.

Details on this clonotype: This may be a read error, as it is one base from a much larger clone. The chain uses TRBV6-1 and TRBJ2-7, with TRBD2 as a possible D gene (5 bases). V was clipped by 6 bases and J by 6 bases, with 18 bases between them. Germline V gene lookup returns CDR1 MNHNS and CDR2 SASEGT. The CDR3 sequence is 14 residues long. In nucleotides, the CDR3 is TGTGCCAGCAGACCCACCTCTAGCTTAGCCGAGCAGTACTTC. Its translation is CASRPTSSLAEQYF.

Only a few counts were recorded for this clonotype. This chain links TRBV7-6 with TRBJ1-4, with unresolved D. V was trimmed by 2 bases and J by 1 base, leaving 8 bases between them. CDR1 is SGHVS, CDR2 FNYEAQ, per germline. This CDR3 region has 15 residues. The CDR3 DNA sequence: TGTGCCAGCAGCTTAATGGGTGGAACTAATGAAAAACTGTTTTTT. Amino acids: CASSLMGGTNEKLFF.

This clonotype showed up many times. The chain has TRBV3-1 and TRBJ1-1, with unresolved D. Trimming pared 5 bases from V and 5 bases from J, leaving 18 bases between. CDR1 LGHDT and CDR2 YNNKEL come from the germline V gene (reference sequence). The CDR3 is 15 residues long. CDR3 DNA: TGTGCCAGCAGCAACGCCGCGTCGGCCGGAACTGAAGCTTTCTTT. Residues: CASSNAASAGTEAFF.

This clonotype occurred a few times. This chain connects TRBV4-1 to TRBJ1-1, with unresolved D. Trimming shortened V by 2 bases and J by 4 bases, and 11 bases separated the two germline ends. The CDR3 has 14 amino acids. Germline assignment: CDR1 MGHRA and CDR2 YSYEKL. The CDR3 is CASSQHREATEAFF. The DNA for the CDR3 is TGCGCCAGCAGCCAACACCGGGAGGCCACTGAAGCTTTCTTT.

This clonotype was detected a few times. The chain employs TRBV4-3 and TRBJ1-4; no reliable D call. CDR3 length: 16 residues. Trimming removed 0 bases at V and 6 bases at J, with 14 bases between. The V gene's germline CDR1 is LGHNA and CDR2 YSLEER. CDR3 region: CASSQESAIRYEKLFF. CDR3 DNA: TGCGCCAGCAGCCAAGAGTCAGCCATTCGATATGAAAAACTGTTTTTT.

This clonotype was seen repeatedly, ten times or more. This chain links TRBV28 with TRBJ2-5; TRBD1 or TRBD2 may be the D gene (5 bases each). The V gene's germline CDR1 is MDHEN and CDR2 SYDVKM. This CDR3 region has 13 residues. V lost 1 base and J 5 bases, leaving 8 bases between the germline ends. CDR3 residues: CASSLFGDETQYF. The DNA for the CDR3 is TGTGCCAGCAGTTTATTCGGGGACGAGACCCAGTACTTC.

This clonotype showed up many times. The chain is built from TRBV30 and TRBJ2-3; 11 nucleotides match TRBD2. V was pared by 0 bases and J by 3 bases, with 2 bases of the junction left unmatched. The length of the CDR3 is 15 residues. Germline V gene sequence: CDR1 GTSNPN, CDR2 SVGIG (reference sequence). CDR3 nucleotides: TGTGCCTGGAGTGTGGCTAGCGGGAGGACAGATACGCAGTATTTT. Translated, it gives CAWSVASGRTDTQYF.

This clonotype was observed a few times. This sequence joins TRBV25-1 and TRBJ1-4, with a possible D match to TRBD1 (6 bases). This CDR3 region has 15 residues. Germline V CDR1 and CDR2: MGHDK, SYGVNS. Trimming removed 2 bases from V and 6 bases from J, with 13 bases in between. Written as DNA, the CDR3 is TGTGCCAGCAGTGAAGGGGGCGGAAGCGATGAAAAACTGTTTTTT. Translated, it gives CASSEGGGSDEKLFF.

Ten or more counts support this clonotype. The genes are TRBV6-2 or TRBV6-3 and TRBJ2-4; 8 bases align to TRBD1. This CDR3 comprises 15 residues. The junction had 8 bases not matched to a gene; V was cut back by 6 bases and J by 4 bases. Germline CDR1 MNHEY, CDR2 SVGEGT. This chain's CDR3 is CASRPLDRVKNIQYF. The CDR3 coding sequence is TGTGCCAGCAGGCCACTGGACAGGGTGAAAAACATTCAGTACTTC.

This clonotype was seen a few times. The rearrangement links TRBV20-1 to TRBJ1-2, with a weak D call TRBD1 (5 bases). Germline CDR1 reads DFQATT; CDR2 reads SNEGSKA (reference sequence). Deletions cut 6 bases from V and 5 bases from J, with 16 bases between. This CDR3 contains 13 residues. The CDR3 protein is CSALQEGFYGYTF. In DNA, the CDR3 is TGCAGTGCCCTACAGGAGGGCTTTTATGGCTACACCTTC.

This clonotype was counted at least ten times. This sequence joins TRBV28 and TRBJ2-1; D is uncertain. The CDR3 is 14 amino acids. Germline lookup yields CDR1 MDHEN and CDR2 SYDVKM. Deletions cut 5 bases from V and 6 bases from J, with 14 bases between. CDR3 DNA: TGTGCCAGCAGTCCCTCGACCAAGAGCAATGAGCAGTTCTTC. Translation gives CASSPSTKSNEQFF.

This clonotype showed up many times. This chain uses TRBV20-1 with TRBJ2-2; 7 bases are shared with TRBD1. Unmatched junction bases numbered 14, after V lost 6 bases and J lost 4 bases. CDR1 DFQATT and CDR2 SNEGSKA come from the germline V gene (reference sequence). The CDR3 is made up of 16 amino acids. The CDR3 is CSAARGPLRVTGELFF. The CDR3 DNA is TGCAGTGCGGCGAGGGGGCCCCTTAGGGTCACCGGGGAGCTGTTTTTT.